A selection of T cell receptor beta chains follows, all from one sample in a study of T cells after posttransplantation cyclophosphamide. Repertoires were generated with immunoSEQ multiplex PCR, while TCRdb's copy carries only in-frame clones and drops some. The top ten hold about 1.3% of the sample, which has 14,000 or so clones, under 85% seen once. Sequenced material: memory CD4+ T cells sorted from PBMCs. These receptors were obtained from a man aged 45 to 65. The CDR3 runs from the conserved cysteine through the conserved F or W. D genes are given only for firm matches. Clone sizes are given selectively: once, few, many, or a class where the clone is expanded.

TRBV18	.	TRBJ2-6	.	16	TGTGCCAGCTCACAGCCCGGGTCCTCTGGGGCCAACGTCCTGACTTTC	CASSQPGSSGANVLTF
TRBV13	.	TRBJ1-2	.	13	TGTGCCAGCAGTCGATGGACAGTAGGTGGCTACACCTTC	CASSRWTVGGYTF
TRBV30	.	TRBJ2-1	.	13	TGTGCCTGGTCGAAGGGGGCCTACAATGAGCAGTTCTTC	CAWSKGAYNEQFF
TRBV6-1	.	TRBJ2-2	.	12	TGTGCCAGCGGAGGGAACACCGGGGAGCTGTTTTTT	CASGGNTGELFF
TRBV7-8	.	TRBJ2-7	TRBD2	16	TGTGCCAGCAGCTTAGGGACTAGCGGGATCTCCTACGAGCAGTACTTC	CASSLGTSGISYEQYF
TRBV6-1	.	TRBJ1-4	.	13	TGTGCCAGCAGTGACTTTTTTAATGAAAAACTGTTTTTT	CASSDFFNEKLFF
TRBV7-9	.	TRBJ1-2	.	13	TGTGCCAGCAGCTTAGGGGGAGCCGGGAGCTACACCTTC	CASSLGGAGSYTF
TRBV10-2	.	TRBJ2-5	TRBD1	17	TGCGCCAGCAGTGAGTTGGGGATCGCCAGGGGGAGAGGGACCCAGTACTTC	CASSELGIARGRGTQYF
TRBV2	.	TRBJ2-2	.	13	TGTGCCAGCACCCTACAGGGATCGCGGGAGCTGTTTTTT	CASTLQGSRELFF
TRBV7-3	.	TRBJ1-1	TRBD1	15	TGTGCCAGCAGCCGGACAGGGGGGGGAAACACTGAAGCTTTCTTT	CASSRTGGGNTEAFF
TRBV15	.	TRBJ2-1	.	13	TGTGCCACCAGCAGAGATTACCGGAATGAGCAGTTCTTC	CATSRDYRNEQFF
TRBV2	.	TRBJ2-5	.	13	TGTGCCAGCAGTGGGCTAGCGCAAGAGACCCAGTACTTC	CASSGLAQETQYF
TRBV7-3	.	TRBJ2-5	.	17	TGTGCCAGCAGCTTAAATTCCCGGGACTCCCGAGGGGAGACCCAGTACTTC	CASSLNSRDSRGETQYF
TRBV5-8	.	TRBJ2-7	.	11	TGTGCCAGCCACGTCTATGGCGAGCAGTACTTC	CASHVYGEQYF
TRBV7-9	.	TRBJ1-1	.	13	TGTGCCAGCAGCTTAGTGGAGGCACTTGAAGCTTTCTTT	CASSLVEALEAFF
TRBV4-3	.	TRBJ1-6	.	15	TGCGCCAGCAGCCATATCAGGACACCTTTTATACCCCTCCACTTT	CASSHIRTPFIPLHF
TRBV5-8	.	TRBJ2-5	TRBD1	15	TGTGCCAGCAGCTGGCCCGGGACAGCTAAAGAGACCCAGTACTTC	CASSWPGTAKETQYF
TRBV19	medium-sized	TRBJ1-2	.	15	TGTGCCAGTAGTATAGTAGCGGGCTCACGCTATGGCTACACCTTC	CASSIVAGSRYGYTF
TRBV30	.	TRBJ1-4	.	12	TGTGCCTGGAAGAGGGGGACTGAAAAACTGTTTTTT	CAWKRGTEKLFF
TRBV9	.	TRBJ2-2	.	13	TGTGCCAGCAGCCCCCCGTCAGGTGGGGAGCTGTTTTTT	CASSPPSGGELFF
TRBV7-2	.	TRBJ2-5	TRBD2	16	TGTGCCAGCAGCAGATCTAGCGGGGGGGTTCAAGAGACCCAGTACTTC	CASSRSSGGVQETQYF
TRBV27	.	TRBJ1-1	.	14	TGTGCCAGCACCAGTTTGGTCCTGAACACTGAAGCTTTCTTT	CASTSLVLNTEAFF
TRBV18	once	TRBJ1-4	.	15	TGTGCCAGCTCACCACTGTATGCAACTAATGAAAAACTGTTTTTT	CASSPLYATNEKLFF
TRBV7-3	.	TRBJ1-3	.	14	TGTGCCAGCAGCTTGGAGGGGAAGGGAAACACCATATATTTT	CASSLEGKGNTIYF
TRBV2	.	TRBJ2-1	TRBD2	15	TGTGCCAGCAGTGGGGACGGGGGGTTCTACAATGAGCAGTTCTTC	CASSGDGGFYNEQFF
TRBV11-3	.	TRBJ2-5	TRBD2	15	TGTGCCAGCAGAACCTCACTAGCGGGATCAGAGACCCAGTACTTC	CASRTSLAGSETQYF
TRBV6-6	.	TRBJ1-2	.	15	TGTGCCAGCAGCCCTGGCGGGGACCAAGGCTATGGCTACACCTTC	CASSPGGDQGYGYTF
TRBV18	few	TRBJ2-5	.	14	TGTGCCAGCTCACTTTACAGCGGTGAAGAGACCCAGTACTTC	CASSLYSGEETQYF
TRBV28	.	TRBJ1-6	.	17	TGTGCCAGCAGTATACTAGTCCGCGGGGCAAAGGGTTCACCCCTCCACTTT	CASSILVRGAKGSPLHF
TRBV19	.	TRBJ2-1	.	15	TGTGCCAGTAAGAGGGAGCTGAGCTCCTACAATGAGCAGTTCTTC	CASKRELSSYNEQFF
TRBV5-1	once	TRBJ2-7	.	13	TGCGCCAGCAGCCTTTCGATAGCCTACGAGCAGTACTTC	CASSLSIAYEQYF
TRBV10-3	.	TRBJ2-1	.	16	TGTGCCATCAGGGGGGCGCTTGGACTGGACGTAAATGAGCAGTTCTTC	CAIRGALGLDVNEQFF
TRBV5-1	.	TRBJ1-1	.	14	TGCGCCAGCAGGCGCGGGCCGGAGAACACTGAAGCTTTCTTT	CASRRGPENTEAFF
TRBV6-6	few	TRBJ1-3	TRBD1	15	TGTGCCAGCAGATCCGGGACAGGGGCGGGAAACACCATATATTTT	CASRSGTGAGNTIYF
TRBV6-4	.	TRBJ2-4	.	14	TGTGCCAGCAGTGACCGGAGGGCCAAAAACATTCAGTACTTC	CASSDRRAKNIQYF
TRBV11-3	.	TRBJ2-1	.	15	TGTGCCAGCAGCTTTCCAGCGGGACATAAGGGAGAGCAGTTCTTC	CASSFPAGHKGEQFF
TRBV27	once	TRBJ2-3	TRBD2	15	TGTGCCAGCAGTTTATTAGCGGGCAGGATAGATACGCAGTATTTT	CASSLLAGRIDTQYF
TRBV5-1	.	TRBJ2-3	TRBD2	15	TGCGCCAGCAGCCCTAGCGGGAGCCAGTTAGATACGCAGTATTTT	CASSPSGSQLDTQYF
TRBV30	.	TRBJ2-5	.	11	TGTGCCTGGAGTGTTGCGGAGACCCAGTACTTC	CAWSVAETQYF
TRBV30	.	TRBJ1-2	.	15	TGTGCCTGGAAACACCACAGGGCAATGGTTGATGGCTACACCTTC	CAWKHHRAMVDGYTF
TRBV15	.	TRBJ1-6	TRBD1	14	TGTGCCACCAGCAGCGGACAGGGATTATCACCCCTCCACTTT	CATSSGQGLSPLHF
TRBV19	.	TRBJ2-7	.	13	TGTGCCAGCGCAAATTCCCAGGGCTACGAGCAGTACTTC	CASANSQGYEQYF